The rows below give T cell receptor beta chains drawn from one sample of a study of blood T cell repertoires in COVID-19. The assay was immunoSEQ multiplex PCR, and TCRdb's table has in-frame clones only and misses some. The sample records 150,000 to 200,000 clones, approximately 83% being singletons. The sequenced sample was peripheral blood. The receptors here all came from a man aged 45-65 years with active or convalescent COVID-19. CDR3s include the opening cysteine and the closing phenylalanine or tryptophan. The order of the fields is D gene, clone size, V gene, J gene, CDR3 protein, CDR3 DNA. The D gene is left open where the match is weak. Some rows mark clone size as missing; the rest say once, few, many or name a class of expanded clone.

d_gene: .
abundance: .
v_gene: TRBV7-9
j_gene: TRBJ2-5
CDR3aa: CASSLVDLPQYF
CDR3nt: TGTGCCAGCAGCTTAGTAGACTTGCCCCAGTACTTC

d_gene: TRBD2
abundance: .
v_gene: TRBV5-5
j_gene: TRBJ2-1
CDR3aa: CASSRGSSGYNEQFF
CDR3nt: TGTGCCAGCAGCCGCGGGTCTAGCGGGTACAATGAGCAGTTCTTC

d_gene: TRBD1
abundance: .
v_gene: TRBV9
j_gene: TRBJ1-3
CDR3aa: CASSAGTDSGNTIYF
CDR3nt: TGTGCCAGCAGCGCGGGGACAGACTCTGGAAACACCATATATTTT

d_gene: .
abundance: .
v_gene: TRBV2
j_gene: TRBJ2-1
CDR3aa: CASSTEAPGYNEQFF
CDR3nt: TGTGCCAGCAGCACGGAGGCCCCCGGGTACAATGAGCAGTTCTTC

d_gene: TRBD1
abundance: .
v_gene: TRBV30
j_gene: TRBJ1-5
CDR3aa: CAWTGQGVNQPQHF
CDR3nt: TGTGCCTGGACTGGACAGGGAGTCAATCAGCCCCAGCATTTT

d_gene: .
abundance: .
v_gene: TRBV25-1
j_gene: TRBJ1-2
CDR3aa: CASTLREATGYTF
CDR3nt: TGTGCCAGCACCCTCCGGGAAGCTACAGGCTACACCTTC

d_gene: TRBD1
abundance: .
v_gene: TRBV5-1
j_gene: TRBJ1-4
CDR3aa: CASSLTGVGEKLFF
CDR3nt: TGCGCCAGCAGCTTGACAGGGGTGGGTGAAAAACTGTTTTTT

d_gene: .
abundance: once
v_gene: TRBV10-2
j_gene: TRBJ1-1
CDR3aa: CASSEPETGNTEAFF
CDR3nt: TGCGCCAGCAGTGAGCCGGAAACAGGGAACACTGAAGCTTTCTTT

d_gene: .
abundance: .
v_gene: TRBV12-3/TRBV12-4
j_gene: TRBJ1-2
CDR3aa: CASSVNRYYGYTF
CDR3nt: TGTGCCAGCAGTGTCAACAGGTACTATGGCTACACCTTC

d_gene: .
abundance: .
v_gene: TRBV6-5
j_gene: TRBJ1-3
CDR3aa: CASSRSSGNTIYF
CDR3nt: TGTGCCAGCAGCCGGAGCTCTGGAAACACCATATATTTT

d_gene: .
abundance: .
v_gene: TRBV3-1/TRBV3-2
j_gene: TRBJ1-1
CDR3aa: CASSLARQTNTEAFF
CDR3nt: TGTGCCAGCAGCCTCGCCCGACAGACGAACACTGAAGCTTTCTTT

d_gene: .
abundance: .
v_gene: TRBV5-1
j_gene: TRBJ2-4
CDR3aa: CASSLYTTKNIQYF
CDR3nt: TGCGCCAGCAGCTTGTACACCACCAAAAACATTCAGTACTTC

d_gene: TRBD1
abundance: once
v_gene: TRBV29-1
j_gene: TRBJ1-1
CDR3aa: CSVELGQAVPKAFF
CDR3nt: TGCAGCGTTGAACTGGGACAGGCGGTACCTAAGGCTTTCTTT

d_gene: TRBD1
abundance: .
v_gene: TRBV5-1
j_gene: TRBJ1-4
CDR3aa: CASSRQGSSEKLFF
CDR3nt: TGCGCCAGCAGTCGACAGGGGAGTAGTGAAAAACTGTTTTTT

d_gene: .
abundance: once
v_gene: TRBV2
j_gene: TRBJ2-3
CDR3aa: CATLHTTGTDTQYF
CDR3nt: TGTGCCACCTTACACACGACTGGCACAGATACGCAGTATTTT

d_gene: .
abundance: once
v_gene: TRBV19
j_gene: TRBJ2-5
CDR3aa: CASSIGRLAEQETQYF
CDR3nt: TGTGCCAGTAGTATAGGGCGGCTAGCAGAACAAGAGACCCAGTACTTC

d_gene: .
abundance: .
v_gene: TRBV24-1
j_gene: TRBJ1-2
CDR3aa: CATSAPGGGRGYTF
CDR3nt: TGTGCCACCAGTGCCCCGGGCGGGGGCCGGGGCTACACCTTC

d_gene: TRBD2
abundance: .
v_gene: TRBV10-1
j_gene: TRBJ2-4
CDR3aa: CASTFRLAGRAKNIQYF
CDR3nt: TGCGCCAGCACCTTTAGATTAGCGGGCAGAGCCAAAAACATTCAGTACTTC

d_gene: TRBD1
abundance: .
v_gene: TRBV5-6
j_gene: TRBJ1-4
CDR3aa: CASSFMADRGREEKLFF
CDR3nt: TGTGCCAGCAGCTTCATGGCCGACAGGGGGCGAGAGGAAAAACTGTTTTTT

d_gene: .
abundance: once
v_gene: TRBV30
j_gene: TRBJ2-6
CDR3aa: CAWSFGAAESGANVLTF
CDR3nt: TGTGCCTGGAGTTTTGGGGCGGCCGAATCTGGGGCCAACGTCCTGACTTTC

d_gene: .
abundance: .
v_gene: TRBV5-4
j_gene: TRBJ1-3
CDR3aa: CASSPTDRNTIYF
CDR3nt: TGTGCCAGCAGCCCGACAGACAGGAACACCATATATTTT

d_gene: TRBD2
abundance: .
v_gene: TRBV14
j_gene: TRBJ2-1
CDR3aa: CASSLGGGGLGNEQFF
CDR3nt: TGTGCCAGCAGTCTTGGTGGCGGGGGTTTAGGCAATGAGCAGTTCTTC

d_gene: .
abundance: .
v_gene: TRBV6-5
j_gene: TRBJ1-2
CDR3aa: CASTEEGGGYGYTF
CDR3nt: TGTGCCAGCACCGAGGAGGGCGGGGGCTATGGCTACACCTTC

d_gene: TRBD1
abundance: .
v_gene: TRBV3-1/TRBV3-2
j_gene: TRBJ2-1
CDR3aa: CASSQAGQGRYNEQFF
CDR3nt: TGTGCCAGCAGCCAAGCCGGACAGGGGAGATACAATGAGCAGTTCTTC

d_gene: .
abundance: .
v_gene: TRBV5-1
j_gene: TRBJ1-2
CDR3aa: CASSLTGNYNYGYTF
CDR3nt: TGCGCCAGCAGCTTGACAGGGAACTATAACTATGGCTACACCTTC

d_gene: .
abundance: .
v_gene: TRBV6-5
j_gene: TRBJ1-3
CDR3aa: CASSYGGGSGNTIYF
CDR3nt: TGTGCCAGCAGTTACGGGGGGGGCTCTGGAAACACCATATATTTT

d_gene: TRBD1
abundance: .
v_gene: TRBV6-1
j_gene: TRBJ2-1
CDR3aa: CVSSERPTGFAYNEQFF
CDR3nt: TGTGTCAGCAGTGAACGCCCGACAGGGTTTGCTTACAATGAGCAGTTCTTC

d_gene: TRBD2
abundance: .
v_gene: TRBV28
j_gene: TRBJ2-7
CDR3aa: CASRASGYEQYF
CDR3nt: TGTGCCAGCAGGGCTAGCGGGTACGAGCAGTACTTC

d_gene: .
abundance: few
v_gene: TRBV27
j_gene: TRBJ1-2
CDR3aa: CASRPRGGNGYTF
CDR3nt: TGTGCCAGCAGACCCCGGGGGGGGAATGGCTACACCTTC

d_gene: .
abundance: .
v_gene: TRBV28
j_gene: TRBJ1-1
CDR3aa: CASTGGAVTEAFF
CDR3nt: TGTGCCAGCACCGGCGGGGCGGTGACTGAAGCTTTCTTT

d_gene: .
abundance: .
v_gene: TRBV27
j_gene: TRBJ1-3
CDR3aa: CASRGPGNTIYF
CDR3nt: TGTGCCAGCCGAGGCCCTGGAAACACCATATATTTT

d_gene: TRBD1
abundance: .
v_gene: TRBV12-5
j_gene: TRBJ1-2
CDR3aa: CASGLTGLSGYTF
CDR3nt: TGTGCTAGTGGCCTGACAGGGTTAAGTGGCTACACCTTC

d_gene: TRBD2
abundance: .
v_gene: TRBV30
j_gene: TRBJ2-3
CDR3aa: CAWSVEYVLAGGTSTDTQYF
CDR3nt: TGTGCCTGGAGTGTAGAATACGTGCTAGCGGGAGGGACCAGCACAGATACGCAGTATTTT

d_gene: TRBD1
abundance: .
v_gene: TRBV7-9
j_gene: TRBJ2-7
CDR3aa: CASSLPPLGQGAYEQYF
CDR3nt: TGTGCCAGCAGCTTACCACCCTTGGGACAGGGAGCCTACGAGCAGTACTTC

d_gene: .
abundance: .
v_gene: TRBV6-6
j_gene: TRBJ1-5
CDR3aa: CASNPRDSQPQHF
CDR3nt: TGTGCCAGCAACCCTCGGGATAGTCAGCCCCAGCATTTT

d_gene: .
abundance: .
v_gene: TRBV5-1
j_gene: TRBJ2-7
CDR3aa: CASSLEAGIREQYF
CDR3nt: TGCGCCAGCAGCTTGGAGGCGGGAATCAGAGAGCAGTACTTC

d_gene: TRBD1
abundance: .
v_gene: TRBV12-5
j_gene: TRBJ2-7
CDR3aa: CASGSGQGAHEQYF
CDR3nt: TGTGCTAGTGGCTCGGGACAGGGGGCTCACGAGCAGTACTTC

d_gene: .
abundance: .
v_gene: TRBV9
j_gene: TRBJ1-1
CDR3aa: CASSADDIFDAEAFF
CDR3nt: TGTGCCAGCAGCGCAGACGACATTTTTGACGCTGAAGCTTTCTTT

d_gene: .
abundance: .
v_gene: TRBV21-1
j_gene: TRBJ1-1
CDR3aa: CASSSRGGTEAFF
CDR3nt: TGTGCCAGCAGCTCCCGGGGAGGCACTGAAGCTTTCTTT